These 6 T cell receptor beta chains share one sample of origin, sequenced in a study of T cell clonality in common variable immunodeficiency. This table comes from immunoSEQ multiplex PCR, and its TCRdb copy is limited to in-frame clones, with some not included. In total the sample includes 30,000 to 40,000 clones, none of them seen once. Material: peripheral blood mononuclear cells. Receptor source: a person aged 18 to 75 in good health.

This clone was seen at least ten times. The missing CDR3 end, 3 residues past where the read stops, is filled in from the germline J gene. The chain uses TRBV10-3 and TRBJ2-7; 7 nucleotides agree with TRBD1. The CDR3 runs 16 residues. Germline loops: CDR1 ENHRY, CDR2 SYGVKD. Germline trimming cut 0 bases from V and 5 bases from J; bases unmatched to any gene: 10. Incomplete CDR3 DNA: TGTGCCATCAGTGAGTCGGGCCCTGACAGGGTCGACGAG. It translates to CAISESGPDRVDE. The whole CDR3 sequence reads CAISESGPDRVDEQYF.

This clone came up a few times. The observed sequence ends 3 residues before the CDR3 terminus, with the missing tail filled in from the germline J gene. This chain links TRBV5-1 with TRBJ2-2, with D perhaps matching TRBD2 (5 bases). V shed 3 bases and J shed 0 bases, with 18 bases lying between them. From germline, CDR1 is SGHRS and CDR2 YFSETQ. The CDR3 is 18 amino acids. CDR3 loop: CASSSRAPGVPNTGELFF. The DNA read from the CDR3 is TGCGCCAGCAGCTCGAGAGCCCCCGGGGTTCCGAACACCGGGGAG.

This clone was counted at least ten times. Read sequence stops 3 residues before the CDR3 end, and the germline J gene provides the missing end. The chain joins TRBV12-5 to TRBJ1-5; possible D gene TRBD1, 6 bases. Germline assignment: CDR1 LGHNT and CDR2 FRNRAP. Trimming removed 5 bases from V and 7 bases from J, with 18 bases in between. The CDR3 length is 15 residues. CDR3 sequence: CASGASTGRVQPQHF. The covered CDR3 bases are TGTGCTAGTGGTGCGTCGACAGGACGGGTCCAGCCC. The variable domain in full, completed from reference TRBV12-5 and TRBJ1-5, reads DARVTQTPRHKVTEMGQEVTMRCQPILGHNTVFWYRQTMMQGLELLAYFRNRAPLDDSGMPKDRFSAEMPDATLATLKIQPSEPRDSAVYFCASGASTGRVQPQHFGDGTRLSIL.

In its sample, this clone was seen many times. The CDR3 sequence is CAWSFRVGYTF. The DNA read from the CDR3 is TGTGCCTGGAGTTTCAGGGTTGGC. The chain links TRBV30 to TRBJ1-2; D may be TRBD1 (5 bases). The CDR3 end lies 3 residues beyond the end of the read and is filled in from the germline J gene. The CDR3 contains 11 residues. Germline assignment: CDR1 GTSNPN and CDR2 SVGIG (reference sequence). The germline V and J ends were trimmed by 2 bases and 7 bases, with 8 bases remaining between them. Full variable domain (remainder filled in from reference TRBV30 and TRBJ1-2): SQTIHQWPATLVQPVGSPLSLECTVEGTSNPNLYWYRQAAGRGLQLLFYSVGIGQISSEVPQNLSASRPQDRQFILSSKKLLLSDSGFYLCAWSFRVGYTFGSGTRLTVV.

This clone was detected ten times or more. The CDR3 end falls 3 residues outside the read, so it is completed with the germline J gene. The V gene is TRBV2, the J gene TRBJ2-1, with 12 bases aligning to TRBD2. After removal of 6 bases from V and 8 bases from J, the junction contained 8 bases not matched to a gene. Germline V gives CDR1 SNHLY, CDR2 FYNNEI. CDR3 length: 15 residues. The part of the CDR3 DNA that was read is TGTGCCAGCAGGTCTAGCGGGAGGGCCTTGGATGAG. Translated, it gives CASRSSGRALDE. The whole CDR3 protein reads CASRSSGRALDEQFF.

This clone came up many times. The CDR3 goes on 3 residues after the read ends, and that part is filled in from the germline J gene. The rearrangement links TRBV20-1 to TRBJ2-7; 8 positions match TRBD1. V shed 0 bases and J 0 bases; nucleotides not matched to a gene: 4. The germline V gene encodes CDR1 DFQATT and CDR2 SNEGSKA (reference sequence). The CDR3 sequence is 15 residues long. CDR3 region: CSARDGDRSSYEQYF. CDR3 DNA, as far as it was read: TGCAGTGCTAGAGATGGGGACAGGAGCTCCTACGAG.